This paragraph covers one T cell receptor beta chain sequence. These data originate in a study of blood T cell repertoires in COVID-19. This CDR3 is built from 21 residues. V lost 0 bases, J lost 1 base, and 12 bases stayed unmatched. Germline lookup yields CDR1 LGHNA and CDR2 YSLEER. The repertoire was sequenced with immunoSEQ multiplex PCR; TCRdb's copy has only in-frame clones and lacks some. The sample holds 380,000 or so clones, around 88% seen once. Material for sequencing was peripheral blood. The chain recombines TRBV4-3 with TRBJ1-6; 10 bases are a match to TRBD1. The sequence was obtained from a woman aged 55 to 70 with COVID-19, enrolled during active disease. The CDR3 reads CASSQDVLGQGFFSYNSPLHF. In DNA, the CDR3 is TGCGCCAGCAGCCAAGACGTTCTGGGACAGGGGTTTTTTTCCTATAATTCACCCCTCCACTTT.